This is a list of T cell receptor beta chains from one sample in a study of blood T cell repertoires in COVID-19. TCRdb keeps only in-frame clones here, not all; method: immunoSEQ multiplex PCR. This repertoire shows 300,000 to 450,000 clones, 85% to 90% found once; its top ten account for approximately 1.2%. What was sequenced was PBMCs or T cells enriched from blood (not recorded which). The receptors stem from a young woman who had recovered from COVID-19. The CDR3 runs from the conserved cysteine through the conserved F or W. A D gene is named only where the DNA matches it firmly. Size is omitted from some rows. Given values are once, few, many or a class for expanded clones.

D	V	J	size	CDR3	DNA
TRBD1	TRBV7-8	TRBJ2-3	NA	CASSFRTGDSDTQYF	TGTGCCAGCAGCTTTCGGACAGGGGATTCAGATACGCAGTATTTT
NA	TRBV2	TRBJ2-7	NA	CASSVGLIPYEQYF	TGTGCCAGCAGTGTGGGGCTGATTCCCTACGAGCAGTACTTC
NA	TRBV3-1/TRBV3-2	TRBJ1-6	NA	CASSQAARGGGISPLHF	TGTGCCAGCAGCCAAGCGGCCCGGGGAGGAGGGATTTCACCCCTCCACTTT
NA	TRBV30	TRBJ1-5	once	CAWSVGGYSNQPQHF	TGTGCCTGGAGTGTAGGGGGATATAGCAATCAGCCCCAGCATTTT
TRBD1	TRBV5-1	TRBJ1-6	NA	CASSLGDRGQPLHF	TGCGCCAGCAGCTTGGGGGACAGGGGTCAACCCCTCCACTTT
NA	TRBV6-4	TRBJ1-2	NA	CASSLYGDTQGYGYTF	TGTGCCAGCAGCCTTTACGGGGACACCCAGGGATATGGCTACACCTTC
NA	TRBV2	TRBJ1-6	NA	CASSVNGVNSPLHF	TGTGCCAGCAGTGTTAACGGAGTTAATTCACCCCTCCACTTT
NA	TRBV10-1	TRBJ1-1	NA	CASSGTSGGSEAFF	TGCGCCAGCAGTGGGACCTCCGGAGGGTCTGAAGCTTTCTTT
NA	TRBV30	TRBJ1-1	NA	CACGRGATEAFF	TGTGCCTGCGGCAGGGGAGCCACTGAAGCTTTCTTT
NA	TRBV2	TRBJ2-2	NA	CASGDRNTGELFF	TGTGCCAGCGGAGACAGGAACACCGGGGAGCTGTTTTTT
NA	TRBV9	TRBJ1-6	NA	CASSVSAQGDSPLHF	TGTGCCAGCAGCGTCTCCGCACAGGGTGATTCACCCCTCCACTTT
TRBD2	TRBV10-2	TRBJ2-5	NA	CASSESVTSGTEETQYF	TGCGCCAGCAGTGAGTCGGTGACTAGCGGGACTGAAGAGACCCAGTACTTC
TRBD1	TRBV6-4	TRBJ1-1	NA	CASTRDRVNTEAFF	TGTGCCAGCACCCGGGACAGGGTGAACACTGAAGCTTTCTTT
NA	TRBV18	TRBJ2-2	NA	CASSPTVNTGELFF	TGTGCCAGCTCACCAACGGTGAACACCGGGGAGCTGTTTTTT
NA	TRBV5-6	TRBJ1-1	NA	CASSLAGQGYTEAFF	TGTGCCAGCAGCTTGGCTGGTCAGGGCTATACTGAAGCTTTCTTT
TRBD1	TRBV9	TRBJ1-3	NA	CASSVGGTASSGNTIYF	TGTGCCAGCAGCGTAGGGGGGACAGCGAGCTCTGGAAACACCATATATTTT
TRBD1	TRBV2	TRBJ2-7	NA	CASTRDRTTYEQYF	TGTGCCAGCACCCGGGACAGGACGACCTACGAGCAGTACTTC
NA	TRBV7-2	TRBJ2-2	NA	CASSLVIGGTGELFF	TGTGCCAGCAGCTTAGTTATCGGGGGAACCGGGGAGCTGTTTTTT
NA	TRBV19	TRBJ2-1	NA	CASSSPLGESYNEQFF	TGTGCCAGTAGTTCCCCGTTAGGGGAATCCTACAATGAGCAGTTCTTC
TRBD1	TRBV5-1	TRBJ2-1	NA	CASSKRQGDYNEQFF	TGCGCCAGCAGCAAGAGACAGGGTGACTACAATGAGCAGTTCTTC
NA	TRBV9	TRBJ2-6	NA	CASSVDGGAGANVLTF	TGTGCCAGCAGCGTAGATGGAGGGGCTGGGGCCAACGTCCTGACTTTC
TRBD1	TRBV15	TRBJ1-6	NA	CATSSRQGEDSPLHF	TGTGCCACCAGCAGCCGACAGGGGGAGGATTCACCCCTCCACTTT
TRBD1	TRBV16	TRBJ1-2	NA	CASSTGGYGYTF	TGTGCCAGCAGCACAGGGGGCTATGGCTACACCTTC
NA	TRBV28	TRBJ2-2	NA	CASSVRQVLRGTGELFF	TGTGCCAGCAGTGTCAGACAGGTTCTTAGGGGAACCGGGGAGCTGTTTTTT
TRBD2	TRBV30	TRBJ2-5	NA	CAWSVRVAGYQETQYF	TGTGCCTGGAGTGTACGAGTAGCGGGGTACCAAGAGACCCAGTACTTC
TRBD2	TRBV5-5	TRBJ2-3	NA	CASSLIGGALTDTQYF	TGTGCCAGCAGCTTGATCGGGGGGGCCTTGACAGATACGCAGTATTTT
NA	TRBV7-2	TRBJ1-1	NA	CASSHYQGPEAFF	TGTGCCAGCAGCCATTACCAGGGGCCTGAAGCTTTCTTT
NA	TRBV6-2/TRBV6-3	TRBJ1-1	NA	CASSYSISGKTEAFF	TGTGCCAGCAGTTACTCGATTTCAGGGAAAACTGAAGCTTTCTTT
TRBD1	TRBV11-2	TRBJ2-3	NA	CASSPTGRTGDTQYF	TGTGCCAGCAGCCCGACAGGGAGAACAGGAGATACGCAGTATTTT
NA	TRBV28	TRBJ1-2	NA	CASRFRDGGYGYTF	TGTGCCAGCAGGTTTCGGGACGGGGGGTATGGCTACACCTTC
NA	TRBV2	TRBJ2-7	once	CASSGSSYEQYF	TGTGCCAGCAGCGGGAGCTCCTACGAGCAGTACTTC
TRBD1	TRBV2	TRBJ2-2	NA	CASSDPGQGWETGELFF	TGTGCCAGCAGTGATCCGGGACAGGGCTGGGAGACCGGGGAGCTGTTTTTT
TRBD1	TRBV6-5	TRBJ1-2	NA	CASIMGQSANYGYTF	TGTGCCAGCATTATGGGACAGTCAGCTAACTATGGCTACACCTTC
NA	TRBV2	TRBJ2-5	NA	CASTQEGRETQYF	TGTGCCAGTACCCAGGAGGGGCGTGAGACCCAGTACTTC
TRBD1	TRBV28	TRBJ2-2	NA	CASSSTGTVLTGELFF	TGTGCCAGCAGTTCAACCGGGACAGTACTCACCGGGGAGCTGTTTTTT
TRBD1	TRBV27	TRBJ2-1	once	CASSLYSGTGGRVEQFF	TGTGCCAGCAGTTTATATAGCGGGACAGGGGGTAGGGTTGAGCAGTTCTTC
TRBD1	TRBV19	TRBJ1-5	NA	CASKGTGYQPQHF	TGTGCCAGTAAAGGGACAGGGTATCAGCCCCAGCATTTT
NA	TRBV5-1	TRBJ1-4	NA	CASSFYQGGEKLFF	TGCGCCAGCAGCTTCTACCAGGGCGGTGAAAAACTGTTTTTT
TRBD1	TRBV5-1	TRBJ2-1	NA	CASSLAGTAMHEQFF	TGCGCCAGCAGCTTGGCCGGGACAGCTATGCATGAGCAGTTCTTC
TRBD2	TRBV5-8	TRBJ2-1	NA	CASSFSGGGFEQFF	TGTGCCAGCAGCTTTTCCGGGGGAGGGTTTGAGCAGTTCTTC
NA	TRBV19	TRBJ1-1	NA	CASSIVKGAGTEAFF	TGTGCCAGTAGTATAGTTAAAGGGGCAGGCACTGAAGCTTTCTTT
NA	TRBV19	TRBJ2-2	NA	CASSINRAGELFF	TGTGCCAGTAGTATTAACAGGGCCGGGGAGCTGTTTTTT
TRBD2	TRBV10-3	TRBJ2-3	NA	CAISGPGTSDSTDTQYF	TGTGCCATCAGTGGTCCCGGGACTAGCGATAGCACAGATACGCAGTATTTT
NA	TRBV6-6	TRBJ1-6	NA	CASSYSGGPPLHF	TGTGCCAGCAGTTACTCGGGAGGACCACCCCTCCACTTT
NA	TRBV3-1/TRBV3-2	TRBJ1-2	NA	CASTLFRGVNYGYTF	TGTGCCAGCACCTTATTCCGCGGGGTAAACTATGGCTACACCTTC
TRBD2	TRBV15	TRBJ2-3	NA	CATSPRRGGTDTQYF	TGTGCCACCAGCCCTAGGCGGGGGGGCACAGATACGCAGTATTTT
TRBD2	TRBV3-1/TRBV3-2	TRBJ2-2	NA	CASSHYSGGAAGELFF	TGTGCCAGCAGCCACTATAGCGGGGGGGCAGCCGGGGAGCTGTTTTTT
TRBD1	TRBV9	TRBJ1-5	NA	CASSEGQGGRDQPQHF	TGTGCCAGCAGCGAGGGACAGGGGGGGAGGGATCAGCCCCAGCATTTT
TRBD1	TRBV7-6	TRBJ1-3	NA	CASSQRQGPEVVSGNTIYF	TGTGCCAGCAGCCAAAGACAGGGGCCTGAGGTCGTCTCTGGAAACACCATATATTTT
TRBD1	TRBV7-9	TRBJ1-5	NA	CASARTGDGRTQHF	TGTGCCAGCGCTAGGACAGGGGACGGGCGAACCCAGCATTTT
NA	TRBV3-1/TRBV3-2	TRBJ1-3	NA	CASSQGGRASGNTIYF	TGTGCCAGCAGCCAAGGGGGCAGGGCCTCTGGAAACACCATATATTTT
NA	TRBV5-6	TRBJ1-1	NA	CASSFNPGNTEAFF	TGTGCCAGCAGCTTCAATCCAGGGAACACTGAAGCTTTCTTT
TRBD1	TRBV7-2	TRBJ1-1	once	CASTWDRNTEAFF	TGTGCCAGCACCTGGGACAGGAACACTGAAGCTTTCTTT
TRBD2	TRBV28	TRBJ2-1	NA	CASTRTSGLNEQFF	TGTGCCAGCACTAGGACTAGCGGACTCAATGAGCAGTTCTTC